This T cell receptor beta chain comes out of a study of blood T cells in healthy people across ages. Per the germline V gene, CDR1 is MNHEY and CDR2 is SVGAGI. The V gene lost 6 bases and the J gene lost 1 base, with 15 bases spanning the gap. The length of the CDR3 is 15 residues. Using a J-beta primer mix together with a sample-barcoded 5' primer, a second PCR was run for about 7 to 12 cycles. A template-switch adaptor containing 12 random nucleotides labeled each cDNA molecule. TCRdb passed the 5' RACE reads through MiXCR, listing each CDR3 protein once. The repertoire holds more than 1.4 million distinct CDR3 sequences, with roughly 40% as singletons. Healthy Russian Caucasian donors spanned ages roughly 6 to 100 years. At least 6 million PBMCs were isolated per sample. Points from the study as a whole: Among T cells, TCR beta diversity per million cells dropped roughly linearly as age rose.

On this clonotype: No antigen is known for it.

This TCR came from a woman under 30 in good health. V and J are TRBV6-5 and TRBJ2-5; tentatively, D is TRBD1 (5 bases). Sequencing was carried out using blood. CDR3 nucleotide sequence: TGTGCCAGCAGCGACAGCGTTGGAACCCAAGAGACCCAGTACTTC. Amino acids: CASSDSVGTQETQYF.